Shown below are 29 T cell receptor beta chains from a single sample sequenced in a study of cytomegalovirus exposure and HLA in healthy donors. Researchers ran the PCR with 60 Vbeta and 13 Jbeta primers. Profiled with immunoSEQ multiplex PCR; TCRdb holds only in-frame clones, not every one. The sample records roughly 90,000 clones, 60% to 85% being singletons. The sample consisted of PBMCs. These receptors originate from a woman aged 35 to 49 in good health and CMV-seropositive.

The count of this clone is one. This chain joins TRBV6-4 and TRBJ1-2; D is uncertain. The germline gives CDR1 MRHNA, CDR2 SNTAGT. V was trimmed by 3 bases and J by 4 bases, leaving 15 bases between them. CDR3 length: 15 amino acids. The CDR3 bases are TGTGCCAGCAGTGAACGCGGGGTGAAGGGCTATGGCTACACCTTC. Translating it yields CASSERGVKGYGYTF.

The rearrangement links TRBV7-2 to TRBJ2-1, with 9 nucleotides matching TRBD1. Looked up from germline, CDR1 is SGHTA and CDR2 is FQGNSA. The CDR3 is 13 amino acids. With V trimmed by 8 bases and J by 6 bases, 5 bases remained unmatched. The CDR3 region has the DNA TGTGCCAGCGACAGGGGGATCCTCAATGAGCAGTTCTTC. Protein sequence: CASDRGILNEQFF.

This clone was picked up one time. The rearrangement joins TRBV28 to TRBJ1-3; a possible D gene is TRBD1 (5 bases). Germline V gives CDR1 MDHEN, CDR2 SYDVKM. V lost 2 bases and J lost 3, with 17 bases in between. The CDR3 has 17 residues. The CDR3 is CASSLDPGGDGGNTIYF. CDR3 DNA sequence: TGTGCCAGCAGTTTAGACCCCGGAGGGGACGGTGGAAACACCATATATTTT.

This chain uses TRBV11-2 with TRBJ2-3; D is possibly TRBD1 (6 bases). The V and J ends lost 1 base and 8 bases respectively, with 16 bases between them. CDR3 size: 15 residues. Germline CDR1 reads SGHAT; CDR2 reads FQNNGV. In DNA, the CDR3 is TGTGCCAGCAGCTTAGGGTTTGGGGCAGGGGCTACGCAGTATTTT. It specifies CASSLGFGAGATQYF.

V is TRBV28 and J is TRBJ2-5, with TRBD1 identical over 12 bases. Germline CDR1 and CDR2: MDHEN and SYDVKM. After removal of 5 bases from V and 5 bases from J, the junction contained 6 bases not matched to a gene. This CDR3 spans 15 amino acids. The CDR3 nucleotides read TGTGCCAGCAGTGACGGGACAGGGGGCGATGAGACCCAGTACTTC. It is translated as CASSDGTGGDETQYF.

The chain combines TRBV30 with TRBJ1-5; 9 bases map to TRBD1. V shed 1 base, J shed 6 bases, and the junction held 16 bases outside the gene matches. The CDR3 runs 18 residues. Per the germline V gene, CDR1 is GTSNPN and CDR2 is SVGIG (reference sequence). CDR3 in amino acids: CAWSGWTGDVKEGQPQHF. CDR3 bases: TGTGCCTGGAGTGGGTGGACAGGGGATGTCAAAGAGGGTCAGCCCCAGCATTTT.

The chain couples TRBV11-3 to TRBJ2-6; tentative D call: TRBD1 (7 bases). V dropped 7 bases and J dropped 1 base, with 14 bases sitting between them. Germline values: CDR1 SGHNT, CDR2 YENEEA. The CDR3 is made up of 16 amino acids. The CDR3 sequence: CASTNRGLSGANVLTF. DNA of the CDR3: TGTGCCAGCACTAACAGGGGACTTTCTGGGGCCAACGTCCTGACTTTC.

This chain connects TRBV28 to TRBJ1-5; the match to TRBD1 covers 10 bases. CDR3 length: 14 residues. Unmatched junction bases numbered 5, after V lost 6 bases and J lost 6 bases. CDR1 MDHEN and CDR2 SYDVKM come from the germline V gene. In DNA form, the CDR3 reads TGTGCCAGCAGGGGCTGGACAGGGGGTCAGCCCCAGCATTTT. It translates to CASRGWTGGQPQHF.

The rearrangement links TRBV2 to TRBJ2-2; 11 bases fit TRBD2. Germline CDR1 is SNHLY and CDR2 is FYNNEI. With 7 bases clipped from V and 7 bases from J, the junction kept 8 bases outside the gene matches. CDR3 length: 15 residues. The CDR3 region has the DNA TGTGCCAGCAAACCAGTAGCGGGAGGGTTCGGGGAGCTGTTTTTT. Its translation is CASKPVAGGFGELFF.

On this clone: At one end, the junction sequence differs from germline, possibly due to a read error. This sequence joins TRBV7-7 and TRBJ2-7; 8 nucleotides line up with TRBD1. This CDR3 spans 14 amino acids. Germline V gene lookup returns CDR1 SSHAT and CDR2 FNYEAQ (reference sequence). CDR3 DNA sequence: TGTGCTAGCAGCTTAAACAGGGGGGATTACGAGCAGTACTTC. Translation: CASSLNRGDYEQYF.

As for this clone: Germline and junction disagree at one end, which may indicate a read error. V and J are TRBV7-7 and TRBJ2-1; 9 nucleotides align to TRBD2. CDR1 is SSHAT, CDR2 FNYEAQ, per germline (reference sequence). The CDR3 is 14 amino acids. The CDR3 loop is CASSLGLAGDEQFF. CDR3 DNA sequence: TGTGCTAGCAGCTTGGGATTAGCGGGAGATGAGCAGTTCTTC.

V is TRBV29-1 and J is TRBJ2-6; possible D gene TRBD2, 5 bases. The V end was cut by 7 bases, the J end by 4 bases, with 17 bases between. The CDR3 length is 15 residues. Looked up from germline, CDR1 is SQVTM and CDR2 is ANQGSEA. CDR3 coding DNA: TGCAGCGCATTCGAAGGGAGCTCCGGGGCCAACGTCCTGACTTTC. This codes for CSAFEGSSGANVLTF.

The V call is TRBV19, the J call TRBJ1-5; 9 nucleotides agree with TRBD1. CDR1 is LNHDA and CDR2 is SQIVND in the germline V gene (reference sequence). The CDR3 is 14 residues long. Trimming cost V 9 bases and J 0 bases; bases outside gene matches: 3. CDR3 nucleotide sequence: TGTGCCAGCCGGGACAGGGATAGCAATCAGCCCCAGCATTTT. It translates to CASRDRDSNQPQHF. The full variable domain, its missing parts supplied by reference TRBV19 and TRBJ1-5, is DGGITQSPKYLFRKEGQNVTLSCEQNLNHDAMYWYRQDPGQGLRLIYYSQIVNDFQKGDIAEGYSVSREKKESFPLTVTSAQKNPTAFYLCASRDRDSNQPQHFGDGTRLSIL.

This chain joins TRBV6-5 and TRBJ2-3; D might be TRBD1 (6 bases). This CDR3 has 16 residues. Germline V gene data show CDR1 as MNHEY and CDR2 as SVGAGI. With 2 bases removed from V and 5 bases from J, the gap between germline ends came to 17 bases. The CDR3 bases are TGTGCCAGCAGTTACGGCAACAGGGTGGGGCAAGATACGCAGTATTTT. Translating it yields CASSYGNRVGQDTQYF.

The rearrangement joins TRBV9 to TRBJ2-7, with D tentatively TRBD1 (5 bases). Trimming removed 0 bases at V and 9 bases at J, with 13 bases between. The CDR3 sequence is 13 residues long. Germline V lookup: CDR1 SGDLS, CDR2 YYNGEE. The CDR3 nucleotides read TGTGCCAGCAGCGTAGACGGTCAGGGTCGGCAGTACTTC. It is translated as CASSVDGQGRQYF.

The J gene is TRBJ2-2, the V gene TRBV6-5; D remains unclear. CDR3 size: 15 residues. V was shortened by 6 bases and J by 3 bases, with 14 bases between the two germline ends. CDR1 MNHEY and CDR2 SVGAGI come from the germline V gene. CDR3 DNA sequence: TGTGCCAGCAGGATGACACTTTCAGACACCGGGGAGCTGTTTTTT. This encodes CASRMTLSDTGELFF.

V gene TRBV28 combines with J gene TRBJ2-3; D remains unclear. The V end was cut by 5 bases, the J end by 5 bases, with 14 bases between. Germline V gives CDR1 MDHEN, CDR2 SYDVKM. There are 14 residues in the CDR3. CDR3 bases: TGTGCCAGCAGTCCGGTTCCGCCGGGAGATACGCAGTATTTT. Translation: CASSPVPPGDTQYF.

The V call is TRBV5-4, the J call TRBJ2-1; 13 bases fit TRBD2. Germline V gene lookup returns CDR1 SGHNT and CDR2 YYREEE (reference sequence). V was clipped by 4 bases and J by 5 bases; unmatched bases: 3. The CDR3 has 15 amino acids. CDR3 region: CASSRGLAGNNEQFF. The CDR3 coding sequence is TGTGCCAGCAGCAGGGGACTAGCGGGGAACAATGAGCAGTTCTTC.

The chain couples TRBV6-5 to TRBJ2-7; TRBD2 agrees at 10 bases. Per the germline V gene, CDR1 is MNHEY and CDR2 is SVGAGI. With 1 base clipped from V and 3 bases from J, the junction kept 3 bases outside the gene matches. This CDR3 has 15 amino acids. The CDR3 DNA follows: TGTGCCAGCAGTTACTTGTCTAGCGGGAGCTACGAGCAGTACTTC. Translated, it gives CASSYLSSGSYEQYF.

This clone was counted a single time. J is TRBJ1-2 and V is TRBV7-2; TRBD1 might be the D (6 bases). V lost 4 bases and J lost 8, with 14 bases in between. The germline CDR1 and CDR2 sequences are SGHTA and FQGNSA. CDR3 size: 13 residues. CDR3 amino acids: CASSSQTGRGYTF. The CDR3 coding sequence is TGTGCCAGCAGCTCCCAGACAGGTCGGGGCTACACCTTC.

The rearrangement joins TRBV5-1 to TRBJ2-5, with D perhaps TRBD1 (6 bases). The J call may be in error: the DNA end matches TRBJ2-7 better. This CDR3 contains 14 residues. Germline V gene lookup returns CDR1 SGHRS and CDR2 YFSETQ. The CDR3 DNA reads TGCGCCAGCAGCCCCGGACAGAGGGACTACGAGCAGTACTTC. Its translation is CASSPGQRDYEQYF.

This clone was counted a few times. The DNA for the CDR3 is TGTGCCAGCAGTTCAGGGGGACTAGCCAAAAACATTCAGTACTTC. This translates into CASSSGGLAKNIQYF. This chain uses TRBV6-6 with TRBJ2-4; TRBD1 is a possible D gene (7 bases). Trimming cost V 4 bases and J 0 bases, with 10 bases left between them. The CDR3 has 15 amino acids. Germline CDR1 and CDR2: MNHNY and SVGAGI (reference sequence).

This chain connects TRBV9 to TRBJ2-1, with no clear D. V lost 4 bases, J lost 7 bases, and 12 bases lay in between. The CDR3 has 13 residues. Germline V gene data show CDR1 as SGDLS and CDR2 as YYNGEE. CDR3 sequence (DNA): TGTGCCAGCAGCCCACTTTCGGGTAATGAGCAGTTCTTC. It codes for CASSPLSGNEQFF.

For the CDR3, the DNA is TGTGCCATACGCGACAAGAACTATGGCTACACCTTC. It encodes CAIRDKNYGYTF. The rearrangement joins TRBV28 to TRBJ1-2; D gene ambiguous. Trimming took 10 bases from V and 2 from J, leaving 11 bases between them. This CDR3 is built from 12 residues. Per the germline V gene, CDR1 is MDHEN and CDR2 is SYDVKM.

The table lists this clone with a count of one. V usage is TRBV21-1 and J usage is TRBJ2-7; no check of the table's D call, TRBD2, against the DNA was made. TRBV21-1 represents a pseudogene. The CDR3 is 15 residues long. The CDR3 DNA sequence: TGTGCCAGCAGCAAAGGTGCGGGAAAGGCCCACGAGCAGTACTTC. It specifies CASSKGAGKAHEQYF.

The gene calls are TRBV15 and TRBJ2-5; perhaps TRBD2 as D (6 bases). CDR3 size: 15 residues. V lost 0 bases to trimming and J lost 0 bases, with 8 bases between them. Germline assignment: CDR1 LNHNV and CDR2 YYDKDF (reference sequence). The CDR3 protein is CATSRERDYQETQYF. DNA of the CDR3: TGTGCCACCAGCAGAGAACGGGACTACCAAGAGACCCAGTACTTC.

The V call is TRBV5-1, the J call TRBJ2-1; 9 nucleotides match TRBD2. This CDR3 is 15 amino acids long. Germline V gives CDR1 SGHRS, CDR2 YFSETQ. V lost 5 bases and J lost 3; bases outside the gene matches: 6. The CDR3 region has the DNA TGCGCCAGCAGTCCCGAGACTAGCGGCTACAATGAGCAGTTCTTC. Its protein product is CASSPETSGYNEQFF.

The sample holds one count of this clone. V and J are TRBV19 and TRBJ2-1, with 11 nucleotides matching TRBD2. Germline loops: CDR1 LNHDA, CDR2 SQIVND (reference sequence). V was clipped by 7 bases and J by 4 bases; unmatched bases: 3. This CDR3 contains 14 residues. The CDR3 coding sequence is TGTGCCAGTACCACTAGCGGGGGATACAATGAGCAGTTCTTC. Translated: CASTTSGGYNEQFF.

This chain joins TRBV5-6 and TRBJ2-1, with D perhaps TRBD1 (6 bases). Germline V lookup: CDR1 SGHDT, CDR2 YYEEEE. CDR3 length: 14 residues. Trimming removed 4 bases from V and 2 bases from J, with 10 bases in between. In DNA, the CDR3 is TGTGCCAGCAGCGACGGACAGCCCTACAATGAGCAGTTCTTC. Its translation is CASSDGQPYNEQFF.